The sequence of this T cell receptor (beta chain) was determined in a study of blood T cell repertoires in COVID-19. About the research overall: Material from acute and convalescent COVID-19 was sourced from the United States, Italy and Spain. Nucleic acid was either cDNA or gDNA, and it came from T cells, B-cell-depleted T cells, or PBMCs.

Per the study methods: Nucleated cell counts were estimated from reference gene primer amplification. Libraries were prepared by immunoSEQ multiplex PCR; TCRdb keeps only in-frame clonotypes and omits some of them. Clone size and V and J calls were adopted from that table, with D and trimming inferred from the DNA. The sample lists 90,000 to 130,000 clones, 60% to 80% occurring once. The receptor's source is a woman older than 75 with active or convalescent COVID-19. The sample comprised peripheral blood.

CDR3 in amino acids: CASSYLAGENYGYTF. As DNA, the CDR3 is TGTGCCAGCAGCTACTTGGCAGGGGAAAACTATGGCTACACCTTC. The V gene is TRBV7-2, the J gene TRBJ1-2; possibly TRBD1 for D (6 bases). CDR1 and CDR2 (germline): SGHTA, FQGNSA. CDR3 length: 15 amino acids. Trimming removed 4 bases from V and 2 bases from J, with 14 bases in between.